Given below is one TCR beta chain in context. This sample stems from a study of blood T cell repertoires in COVID-19. Study details: Sites across the United States, Italy and Spain contributed samples from acute and convalescent COVID-19. T cells, B-cell-depleted T cells, or PBMCs supplied cDNA or gDNA.

Under the authors' procedure: Reference gene primer amplification gave nucleated cell count estimates. Profiled with immunoSEQ multiplex PCR; TCRdb holds only in-frame clones, not every one. For V, J and clone size, that table is used; D and trimming come from the DNA. Counted here are around 88,000 clones, around 82% occurring once; the ten biggest clones make up approximately 8.2%. CDR3 size: 15 residues. Losses at the gene ends were 4 bases for V and 8 bases for J; bases not matched to a gene: 9. Looked up from germline, CDR1 is SGDLS and CDR2 is YYNGEE. Sequencing was done on a sample of peripheral blood. The clonotype was recovered from a man in his fifties who had recovered from COVID-19. This rearrangement joins TRBV9 to TRBJ1-4; 9 bases match TRBD1. Here the CDR3 DNA reads TGTGCCAGCAGCCCGACGGACAGGGGAGACGAAAAACTGTTTTTT. Its protein is CASSPTDRGDEKLFF.